This T cell receptor (beta chain) was documented in a study of T-cell reconstitution after alpha-beta-depleted transplantation in children (dated by TCRdb to about 2016). Broadly, across the study: Using TCR repertoire profiling, the study followed T-cell immune reconstitution in a quantitative way in children after TCRalphabeta/CD19-depleted allogeneic hematopoietic cell transplantation.

Library creation used PCR. Reads for this sample came from an Illumina HiSeq 2500. TCR libraries were prepared with molecular barcoding, using unique molecular identifiers to normalize TCRbeta repertoire quantification. TCRdb reprocessed the public reads (quality trimming at Q25 with fastp, clone calling with MiXCR) and kept in-frame beta chains. Merged by CDR3 protein, the rows form single entries marked with the most common genes and DNA. The sample records 490,000 or so distinct CDR3 sequences, around 13% of which are singletons. The ten largest clones take up less than 6.5% of the sample. The CDR3 spans 15 residues, from the cysteine through the phenylalanine. The entry retains the CDR3 DNA only, 45 bases that are in frame from base 1. As encoded in the germline V gene, CDR1 is LGHNA while CDR2 is YNFKEQ. V is clipped by 5 bases and J by 4 bases, and the sequence between their germline boundaries is 17 bases long.

Points on this clonotype: Its antigen is still unknown. No much larger clone is present one base from it, and per-base qualities are unavailable.

The chain was built from TRBV4-2 and TRBJ1-2, with no confidently assigned D gene. The sequence came from a human donor who donated a stem cell graft to a child with combined immunodeficiency. The sample here was PBMCs from the stem cell graft donor, taken from the stem cell graft. The DNA reads as follows: TGTGCCAGCAGCGACCTGGCGGGCGGCGGCTATGGCTACACCTTC. Translation gives CASSDLAGGGYGYTF.